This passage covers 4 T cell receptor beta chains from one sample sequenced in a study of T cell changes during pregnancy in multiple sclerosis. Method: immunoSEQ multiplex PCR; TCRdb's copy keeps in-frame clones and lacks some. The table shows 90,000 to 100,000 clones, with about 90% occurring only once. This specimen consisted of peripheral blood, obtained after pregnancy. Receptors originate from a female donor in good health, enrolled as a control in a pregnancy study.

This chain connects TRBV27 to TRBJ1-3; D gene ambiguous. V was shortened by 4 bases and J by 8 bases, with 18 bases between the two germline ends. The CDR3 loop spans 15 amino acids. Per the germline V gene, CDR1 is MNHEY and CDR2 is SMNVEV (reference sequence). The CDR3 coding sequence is TGTGCCAGCAGTTCGAGAGGGTCCCCGGGGTACACCATATATTTT. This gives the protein CASSSRGSPGYTIYF.

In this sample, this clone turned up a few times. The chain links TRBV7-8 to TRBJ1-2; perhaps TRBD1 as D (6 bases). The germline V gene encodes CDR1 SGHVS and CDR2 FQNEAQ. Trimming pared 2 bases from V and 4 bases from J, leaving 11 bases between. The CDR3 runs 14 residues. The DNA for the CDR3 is TGTGCCAGCAGCTTATACAGGGACCTCTATGGCTACACCTTC. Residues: CASSLYRDLYGYTF. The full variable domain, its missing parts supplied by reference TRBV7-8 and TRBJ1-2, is GAGVSQSPRYKVAKRGQDVALRCDPISGHVSLFWYQQALGQGPEFLTYFQNEAQLDKSGLPSDRFFAERPEGSVSTLKIQRTQQEDSAVYLCASSLYRDLYGYTFGSGTRLTVV.

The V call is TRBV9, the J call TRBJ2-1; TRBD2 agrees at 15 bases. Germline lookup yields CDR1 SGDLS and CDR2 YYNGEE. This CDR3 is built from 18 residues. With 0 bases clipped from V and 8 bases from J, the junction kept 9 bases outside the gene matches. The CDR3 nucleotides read TGTGCCAGCAGCGTAGCTGGACTAGCGGGAGGGCCTGTTCATGAGCAGTTCTTC. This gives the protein CASSVAGLAGGPVHEQFF.

The CDR3 nucleotides are TGCGCCAGCAGTGAGTCTGTACTAGCGGGTCCCGGGAAGACCCAGTACTTC. Protein product: CASSESVLAGPGKTQYF. The V and J genes are TRBV10-2 and TRBJ2-5; 9 bases match TRBD2. CDR3 length equals 17 residues. The V segment lost 0 bases and the J segment 6 bases; nucleotides outside the gene matches: 11. Germline values: CDR1 WSHSY, CDR2 SAAADI.